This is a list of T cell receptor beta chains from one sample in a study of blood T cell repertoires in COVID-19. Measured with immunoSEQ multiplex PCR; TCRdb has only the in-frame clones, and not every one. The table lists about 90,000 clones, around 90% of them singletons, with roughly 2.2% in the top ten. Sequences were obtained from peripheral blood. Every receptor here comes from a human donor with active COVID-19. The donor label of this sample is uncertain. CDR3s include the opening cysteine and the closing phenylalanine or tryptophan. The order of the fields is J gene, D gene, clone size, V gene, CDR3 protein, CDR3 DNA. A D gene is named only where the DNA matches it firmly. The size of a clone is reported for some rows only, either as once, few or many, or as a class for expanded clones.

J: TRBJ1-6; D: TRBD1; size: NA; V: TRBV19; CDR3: CANSRDSHSPLHF; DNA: TGTGCCAATAGCCGGGACAGCCATTCACCCCTCCACTTT
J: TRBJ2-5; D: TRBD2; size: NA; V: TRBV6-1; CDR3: CASSEESLATSGGKRVTQYF; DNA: TGTGCCAGCAGTGAAGAGTCGTTGGCAACTAGCGGGGGCAAGAGGGTGACCCAGTACTTC
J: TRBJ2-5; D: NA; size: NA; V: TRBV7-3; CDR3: CASSPSLGGPQETQYF; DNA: TGTGCCAGCAGCCCCTCGCTGGGGGGGCCCCAAGAGACCCAGTACTTC
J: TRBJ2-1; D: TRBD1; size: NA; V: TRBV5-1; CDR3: CASSAGTGHYNEQFF; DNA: TGCGCCAGCAGCGCCGGGACAGGACATTACAATGAGCAGTTCTTC
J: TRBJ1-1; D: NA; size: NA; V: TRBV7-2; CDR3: CASSPGGGTEAFF; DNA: TGTGCCAGCAGCCCGGGGGGGGGCACTGAAGCTTTCTTT
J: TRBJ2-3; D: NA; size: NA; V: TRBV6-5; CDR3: CASSSAGTSTDTQYF; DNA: TGTGCCAGCAGTTCCGCAGGGACTAGCACAGATACGCAGTATTTT
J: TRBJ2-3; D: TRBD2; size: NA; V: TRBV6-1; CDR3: CASSEARASGLTDTQYF; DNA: TGTGCCAGCAGTGAAGCGCGGGCTAGCGGGCTCACAGATACGCAGTATTTT
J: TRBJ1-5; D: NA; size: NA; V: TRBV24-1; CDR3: CATSERGNQPQHF; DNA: TGTGCCACCAGTGAACGGGGCAATCAGCCCCAGCATTTT
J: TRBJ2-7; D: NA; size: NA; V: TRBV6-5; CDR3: CASPKAGDEQYF; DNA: TGTGCCAGTCCCAAAGCAGGGGACGAGCAGTACTTC
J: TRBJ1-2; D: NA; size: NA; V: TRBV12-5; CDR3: CASGLFGRQYGYTF; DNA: TGTGCTAGTGGTTTGTTCGGCAGGCAATATGGCTACACCTTC
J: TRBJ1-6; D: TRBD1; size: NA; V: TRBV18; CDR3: CASSPISTGAPNSPLHF; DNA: TGTGCCAGCTCACCAATTTCCACAGGGGCCCCAAATTCACCCCTCCACTTT
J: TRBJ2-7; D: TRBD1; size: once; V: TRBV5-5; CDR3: CASSLSGTASYEQYF; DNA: TGTGCCAGCAGCCTGTCGGGGACAGCATCCTACGAGCAGTACTTC
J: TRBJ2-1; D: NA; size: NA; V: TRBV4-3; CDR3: CASSQEGGALNEQFF; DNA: TGCGCCAGCAGCCAAGAAGGGGGGGCTTTGAATGAGCAGTTCTTC
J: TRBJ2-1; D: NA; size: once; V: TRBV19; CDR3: CASSIGTVREQFF; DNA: TGTGCCAGTAGTATAGGGACAGTACGAGAGCAGTTCTTC
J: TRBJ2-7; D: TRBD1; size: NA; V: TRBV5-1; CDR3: CASSPGQGEYEQYF; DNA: TGCGCCAGCAGCCCGGGACAGGGGGAGTACGAGCAGTACTTC
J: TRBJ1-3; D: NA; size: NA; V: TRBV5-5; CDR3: CASSLVGSPGNTIYF; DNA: TGTGCCAGCAGCTTGGTAGGGAGCCCTGGAAACACCATATATTTT
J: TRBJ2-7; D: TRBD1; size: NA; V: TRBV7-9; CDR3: CASSLGPLGTGSYEQYF; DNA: TGTGCCAGCAGCTTAGGACCCCTCGGGACAGGGTCCTACGAGCAGTACTTC
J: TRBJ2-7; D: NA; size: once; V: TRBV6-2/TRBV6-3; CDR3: CASSYMQSGEQYF; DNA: TGTGCCAGCAGTTATATGCAATCCGGCGAGCAGTACTTC
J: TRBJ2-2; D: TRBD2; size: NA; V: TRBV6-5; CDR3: CAASTSGSYTGELFF; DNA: TGTGCCGCTAGTACTAGCGGGAGTTACACCGGGGAGCTGTTTTTT
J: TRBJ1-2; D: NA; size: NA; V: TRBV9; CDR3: CASSAGMGEGDSYTF; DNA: TGTGCCAGCAGCGCTGGCATGGGGGAAGGGGACTCCTACACCTTC
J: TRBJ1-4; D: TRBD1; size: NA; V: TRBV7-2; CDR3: CASSFGQGKEKLFF; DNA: TGTGCCAGCAGCTTTGGACAGGGGAAAGAAAAACTGTTTTTT
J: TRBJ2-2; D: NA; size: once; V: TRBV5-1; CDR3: CASSSRVTGELFF; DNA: TGCGCCAGCAGCTCCAGGGTCACCGGGGAGCTGTTTTTT
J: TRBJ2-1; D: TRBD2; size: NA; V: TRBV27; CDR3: CASSLGRGGSYNEQFF; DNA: TGTGCCAGCAGTTTAGGGCGGGGGGGCTCCTACAATGAGCAGTTCTTC
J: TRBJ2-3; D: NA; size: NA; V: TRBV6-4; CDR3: CASSDSGGSADTQYF; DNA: TGTGCCAGCAGTGACTCAGGCGGCAGTGCAGATACGCAGTATTTT
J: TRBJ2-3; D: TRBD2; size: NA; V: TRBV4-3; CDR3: CASSPKEGTSGGDAQYF; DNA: TGCGCCAGCAGCCCAAAGGAAGGGACTAGCGGGGGAGATGCGCAGTATTTT
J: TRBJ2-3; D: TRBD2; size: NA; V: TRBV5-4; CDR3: CASTGGATDTQYF; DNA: TGTGCCAGCACCGGGGGGGCCACAGATACGCAGTATTTT
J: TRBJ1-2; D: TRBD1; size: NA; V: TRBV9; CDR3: CASSVTYRGHSYGYTF; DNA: TGTGCCAGCAGCGTAACATACAGGGGGCATAGCTATGGCTACACCTTC
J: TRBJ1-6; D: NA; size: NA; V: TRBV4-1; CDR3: CASSLRWDSQSSYNSPLHF; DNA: TGCGCCAGCAGCTTACGATGGGACTCACAGAGCTCCTATAATTCACCCCTCCACTTT
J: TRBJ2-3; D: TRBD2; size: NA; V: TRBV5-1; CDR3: CASSLPGLAGGLLSTDTQYF; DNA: TGCGCCAGCAGCTTACCGGGACTAGCGGGGGGGCTCCTTAGCACAGATACGCAGTATTTT
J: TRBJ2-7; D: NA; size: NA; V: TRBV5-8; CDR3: CASNPRVLFDEQYF; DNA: TGTGCCAGCAACCCCAGGGTTCTCTTCGACGAGCAGTACTTC
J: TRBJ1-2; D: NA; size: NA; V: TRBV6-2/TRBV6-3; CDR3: CASSYFGLANYGYTF; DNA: TGTGCCAGCAGTTACTTCGGGTTAGCTAACTATGGCTACACCTTC
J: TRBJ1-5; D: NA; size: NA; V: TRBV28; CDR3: CASSFDQVKPQHF; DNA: TGTGCCAGCAGTTTCGATCAGGTTAAGCCCCAGCATTTT
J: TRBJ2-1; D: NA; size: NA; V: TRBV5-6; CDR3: CASSPVAAGPNEQFF; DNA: TGTGCCAGCAGCCCCGTGGCGGCGGGGCCCAATGAGCAGTTCTTC
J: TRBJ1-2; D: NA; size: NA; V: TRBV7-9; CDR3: CASSLKRQPGNYGYTF; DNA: TGTGCCAGCTCCTTGAAACGACAGCCGGGCAACTATGGCTACACCTTC
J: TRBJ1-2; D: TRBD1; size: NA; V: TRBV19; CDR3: CASSPRDRGIFYGYTF; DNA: TGTGCCAGTAGTCCCCGGGACAGGGGCATCTTCTATGGCTACACCTTC
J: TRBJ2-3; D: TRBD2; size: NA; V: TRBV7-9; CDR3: CASSLGLAGSDTQYF; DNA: TGTGCCAGCAGCTTGGGACTAGCGGGGAGTGATACGCAGTATTTT
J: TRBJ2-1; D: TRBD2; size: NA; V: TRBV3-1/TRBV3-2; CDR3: CASKAGGYNEQFF; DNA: TGTGCCAGCAAGGCGGGGGGATACAATGAGCAGTTCTTC
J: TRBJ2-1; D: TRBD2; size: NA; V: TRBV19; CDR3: CASIQTSGGAYNEQFF; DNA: TGTGCCAGTATCCAGACTAGCGGGGGGGCCTACAATGAGCAGTTCTTC
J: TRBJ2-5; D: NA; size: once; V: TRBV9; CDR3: CASSVDGGHQETQYF; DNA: TGTGCCAGCAGCGTAGACGGGGGTCACCAAGAGACCCAGTACTTC
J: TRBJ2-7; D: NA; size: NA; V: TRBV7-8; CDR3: CASSLPTRDEQYF; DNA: TGTGCCAGCAGCTTACCTACCAGGGACGAGCAGTACTTC
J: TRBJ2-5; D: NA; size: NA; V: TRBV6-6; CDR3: CASSYSGGPGETQYF; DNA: TGTGCCAGCAGTTACTCGGGGGGACCTGGCGAGACCCAGTACTTC
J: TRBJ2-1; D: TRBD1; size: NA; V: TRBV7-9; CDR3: CASSPDRASYNEQFF; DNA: TGTGCCAGCAGCCCAGACAGGGCCTCCTACAATGAGCAGTTCTTC
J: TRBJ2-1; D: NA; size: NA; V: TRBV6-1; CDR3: CASSEESSYNEQFF; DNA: TGTGCCAGCAGTGAGGAGAGCTCCTACAATGAGCAGTTCTTC
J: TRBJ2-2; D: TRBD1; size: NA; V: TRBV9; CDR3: CASSVGTGGTGELFF; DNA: TGTGCCAGCAGCGTAGGGACAGGAGGCACCGGGGAGCTGTTTTTT
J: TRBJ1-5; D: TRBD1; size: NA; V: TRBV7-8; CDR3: CASSLAGQHSNQPQHF; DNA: TGTGCCAGCAGCTTAGCGGGACAGCATAGCAATCAGCCCCAGCATTTT
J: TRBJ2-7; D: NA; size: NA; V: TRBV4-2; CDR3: CASSQEGGQVLSYEQYF; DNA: TGTGCCAGCAGCCAAGAGGGGGGGCAAGTTCTCTCCTACGAGCAGTACTTC
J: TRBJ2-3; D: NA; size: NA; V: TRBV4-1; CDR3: CASSQRLGAETARDTQYF; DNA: TGCGCCAGCAGCCAGCGATTGGGGGCCGAGACAGCAAGGGATACGCAGTATTTT
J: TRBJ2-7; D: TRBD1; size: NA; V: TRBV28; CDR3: CASTPLDRDYEQYF; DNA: TGTGCCAGCACCCCTTTGGACAGGGATTACGAGCAGTACTTC
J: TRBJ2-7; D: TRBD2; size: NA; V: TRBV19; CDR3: CASRPSGGTYEQYF; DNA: TGTGCCAGTAGACCTAGCGGGGGGACTTACGAGCAGTACTTC
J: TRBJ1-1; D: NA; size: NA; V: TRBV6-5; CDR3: CASRLAGDTEAFF; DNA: TGTGCCAGCCGCCTAGCGGGGGATACTGAAGCTTTCTTT
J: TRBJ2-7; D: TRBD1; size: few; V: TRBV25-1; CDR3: CASRRDRSYEQYF; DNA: TGTGCCAGCCGCAGGGACAGGTCCTACGAGCAGTACTTC
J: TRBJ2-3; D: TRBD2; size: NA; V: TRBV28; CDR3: CASKRGGSGDTQYF; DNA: TGTGCCAGCAAACGGGGGGGATCGGGAGATACGCAGTATTTT